Each of the 13 T cell receptor beta chains below was sequenced from the same sample in a study of cytomegalovirus exposure and HLA in healthy donors. The PCR contained 60 Vbeta and 13 Jbeta primers. Libraries were prepared by immunoSEQ multiplex PCR; TCRdb keeps only in-frame clonotypes and omits some of them. The sample gives 120,000 or so clones, about 81% of which show up once; around 9.1% is in the top ten. The sample comprised PBMCs. The receptors were gathered from a woman aged 45 to 65 in good health and CMV-seropositive.

CDR3 DNA: TGTGCCTGGAACCCCCGCAGGGCCACTGAAGCTTTCTTT. The encoded protein is CAWNPRRATEAFF. This chain connects TRBV30 to TRBJ1-1; maybe TRBD1 (5 bases). Per the germline V gene, CDR1 is GTSNPN and CDR2 is SVGIG (reference sequence). CDR3 size: 13 residues. V was trimmed by 4 bases and J by 4 bases, leaving 13 bases between them.

The J gene is TRBJ2-5, the V gene TRBV7-2; tentative D call: TRBD2 (5 bases). This CDR3 has 14 residues. Germline-derived CDR1 and CDR2 are SGHTA and FQGNSA. Trimming cost V 5 bases and J 5 bases, with 15 bases left between them. The CDR3 is CASSPRTGWETQYF. The CDR3 DNA reads as TGTGCCAGCAGCCCCCGGACGGGATGGGAGACCCAGTACTTC.

The J gene is TRBJ1-1, the V gene TRBV7-2, with a tentative D call TRBD1 (6 bases). The CDR3 length is 17 residues. V was cut by 1 base and J by 1 base, with 16 bases left in between. CDR1 and CDR2 from the germline V gene are SGHTA and FQGNSA. CDR3 protein: CASSLEQGASWNTEAFF. The CDR3 DNA is TGTGCCAGCAGCTTAGAACAGGGTGCGAGTTGGAACACTGAAGCTTTCTTT.

The V call is TRBV19, the J call TRBJ2-5; 7 nucleotides agree with TRBD2. The V gene end was trimmed by 2 bases and the J gene end by 2 bases; junction bases not matched to a gene: 2. CDR1 is LNHDA and CDR2 is SQIVND in the germline V gene (reference sequence). The CDR3 totals 14 residues. This CDR3 reads CASSIKRGQETQYF. CDR3 bases: TGTGCCAGTAGTATAAAGCGGGGACAAGAGACCCAGTACTTC.

V gene TRBV11-2 combines with J gene TRBJ1-1, with D maybe TRBD1 (6 bases). The V end lost 5 bases, the J end lost 4 bases, and 17 bases lay between the germline ends. This CDR3 contains 15 residues. Germline CDR1 is SGHAT and CDR2 is FQNNGV. The DNA for the CDR3 is TGTGCCAGCAGCACCGTGGGGGGGCAGAGCACTGAAGCTTTCTTT. It translates to CASSTVGGQSTEAFF.

This CDR3 reads CASSFWDRSYEQYF. CDR3 DNA sequence: TGTGCCAGCAGCTTTTGGGACAGGAGCTACGAGCAGTACTTC. The chain is built from TRBV7-9 and TRBJ2-7, with TRBD1 matching 8 bases. The CDR3 sequence is 14 residues long. Germline V gene lookup returns CDR1 SEHNR and CDR2 FQNEAQ (reference sequence). Germline trimming cut 3 bases from V and 3 bases from J; bases unmatched to any gene: 4.

This chain uses TRBV4-2 with TRBJ1-2; the D gene is possibly TRBD1 (6 bases). This CDR3 spans 15 amino acids. V lost 0 bases to trimming and J lost 4 bases, with 12 bases between them. Looked up from germline, CDR1 is LGHNA and CDR2 is YNFKEQ. The CDR3 DNA is TGTGCCAGCAGCCAAGATTTGTTGGGGGCCTATGGCTACACCTTC. Its translation: CASSQDLLGAYGYTF.

This rearrangement joins TRBV7-2 to TRBJ2-7; TRBD1 agrees at 7 bases. V was clipped by 5 bases and J by 0 bases; unmatched bases: 10. CDR3 length: 16 residues. Germline V lookup: CDR1 SGHTA, CDR2 FQGNSA. This chain's CDR3 is CASSPRDRLSSYEQYF. Here the CDR3 DNA reads TGTGCCAGCAGCCCCAGGGACAGACTTTCCTCCTACGAGCAGTACTTC.

The V gene is TRBV15, the J gene TRBJ2-1; 7 bases align to TRBD2. Trimming at V came to 3 bases and at J to 2 bases, leaving 1 base not matched to a gene. The germline V gene encodes CDR1 LNHNV and CDR2 YYDKDF (reference sequence). The CDR3 contains 14 residues. CDR3 sequence: CATSSGRTYNEQFF. The CDR3 coding sequence is TGTGCCACCAGCAGCGGGAGGACCTACAATGAGCAGTTCTTC.

The chain uses TRBV29-1 and TRBJ2-1; tentative D call: TRBD2 (6 bases). This CDR3 spans 15 amino acids. V lost 6 bases and J lost 5, with 20 bases in between. Looked up from germline, CDR1 is SQVTM and CDR2 is ANQGSEA. CDR3 DNA sequence: TGCAGCGTCGAGGCCTCCGGGACTCTTCACAATGAGCAGTTCTTC. This translates into CSVEASGTLHNEQFF.

This chain connects TRBV19 to TRBJ1-1, with TRBD1 as a possible D gene (5 bases). The CDR3 loop spans 16 amino acids. Looked up from germline, CDR1 is LNHDA and CDR2 is SQIVND (reference sequence). V lost 3 bases to trimming and J lost 0 bases, with 14 bases between them. The CDR3 DNA reads TGTGCCAGTAGTATGGGCTCGCGGGGGGTGAACACTGAAGCTTTCTTT. As protein: CASSMGSRGVNTEAFF.

The V gene is TRBV9, the J gene TRBJ2-7; 9 bases are a match to TRBD1. Germline V gives CDR1 SGDLS, CDR2 YYNGEE. J was trimmed by 1 base and V by 2 bases; bases with no gene match: 4. The CDR3 spans 15 residues. Here the CDR3 reads CASSVGQGISYEQYF. CDR3 bases: TGTGCCAGCAGCGTCGGACAGGGGATTTCCTACGAGCAGTACTTC.

The V call is TRBV12-5, the J call TRBJ2-7; D call uncertain. Germline V gene sequence: CDR1 LGHNT, CDR2 FRNRAP. Trimming took 7 bases from V and 0 from J, leaving 13 bases between them. The CDR3 spans 14 residues. The chain's CDR3 is CASVRVSSSYEQYF. The CDR3 DNA reads TGTGCTAGTGTTCGGGTGAGTAGCTCCTACGAGCAGTACTTC.